This T cell receptor beta chain was sequenced for a study of blood T cells in healthy people across ages. Between the trimmed V and J ends, which lost 5 bases and 4 bases, there was a span of 6 bases. There are 12 residues in the CDR3. Per the germline V gene, CDR1 is SGHTA and CDR2 is FQGNSA. The second PCR ran roughly 6 to 11 cycles with a sample-barcoded 5' primer and J-beta primers. A 12-random-nucleotide template-switch adaptor tagged each cDNA molecule. One entry per CDR3 protein results from TCRdb running MiXCR on the 5' RACE reads. Of roughly 800,000 distinct CDR3 sequences listed, 25% are singletons. The sample was also linked to a second study, of T cells of mothers and their children. That study reports: Samples were obtained from three healthy Caucasian mothers and their six children. Reads recorded for TCR beta CDR3 numbered over 8 million per mother and around 3 million per child.

The material sequenced was blood. The chain couples TRBV7-2 to TRBJ1-3; D gene uncertain. The sequence derives from a boy between 10 and 17 years old in good health. CDR3 sequence (DNA): TGTGCCAGCAGCCATCAGGGAAACACCATATATTTT. This gives the protein CASSHQGNTIYF.